The rows below give T cell receptor beta chains drawn from one sample of a study of T cells in localized non-small cell lung cancer. This table comes from immunoSEQ multiplex PCR, and its TCRdb copy is limited to in-frame clones, with some not included. The table lists tens of thousands of clones, around nine tenths of them singletons. Sequencing was performed on peripheral blood, taken before any cancer treatment. These receptors were taken from a woman aged 40-75 years with stage I squamous cell lung carcinoma. The CDR3 runs from the conserved cysteine through the conserved F or W. The D gene is left open where the match is weak. The size entry is marked missing in some rows and otherwise reads once, few, many or a size class.

J: TRBJ2-1; size: few; V: TRBV29-1; D: .; DNA: TGCAGCGTTGATCGTGGTAGTGAGCAGTTCTTC; CDR3: CSVDRGSEQFF
J: TRBJ2-2; size: .; V: TRBV7-2; D: TRBD2; DNA: TGTGCCAGCAGCTTAGCCCGGGGGGGGTACACCGGGGAGCTGTTTTTT; CDR3: CASSLARGGYTGELFF
J: TRBJ2-6; size: few; V: TRBV2; D: TRBD2; DNA: TGTGCCAGCAGTGCCGACGGGGGGGCTGGGGCCAACGTCCTGACTTTC; CDR3: CASSADGGAGANVLTF
J: TRBJ1-5; size: once; V: TRBV19; D: TRBD1; DNA: TGTGCCAGTAGTGCAGACAGGGTTGAGAATCAGCCCCAGCATTTT; CDR3: CASSADRVENQPQHF
J: TRBJ2-5; size: .; V: TRBV5-1; D: TRBD2; DNA: TGCGCCAGCAGCCGGGGGGCTAGCGGGCCCCAAGAGACCCAGTACTTC; CDR3: CASSRGASGPQETQYF
J: TRBJ1-1; size: once; V: TRBV6-1; D: .; DNA: TGTGCCAGCAGTGAAGAAGCAACAGCGAACACTGAAGCTTTCTTT; CDR3: CASSEEATANTEAFF
J: TRBJ2-3; size: .; V: TRBV5-1; D: .; DNA: TGCGCCAGCAGCCCGTCCGCGGGCACAGATACGCAGTATTTT; CDR3: CASSPSAGTDTQYF
J: TRBJ2-1; size: .; V: TRBV18; D: TRBD2; DNA: TGTGCCAGCGCGATCACTAGCGGGAGGAACAATGAGCAGTTCTTC; CDR3: CASAITSGRNNEQFF
J: TRBJ1-1; size: .; V: TRBV5-6; D: TRBD1; DNA: TGTGCCAGCAGCTTGTGGGACAGGAACACTGAAGCTTTCTTT; CDR3: CASSLWDRNTEAFF
J: TRBJ1-6; size: .; V: TRBV28; D: .; DNA: TGTGCCAGCAGTTTGGCATTATATAATTCACCCCTCCACTTT; CDR3: CASSLALYNSPLHF
J: TRBJ1-4; size: .; V: TRBV5-5; D: .; DNA: TGTGCCAGCACGAGTAGGTCTAATGAAAAACTGTTTTTT; CDR3: CASTSRSNEKLFF
J: TRBJ1-2; size: once; V: TRBV10-2; D: .; DNA: TGCGCCAGCAGCGGGATATACGATGGCTACACCTTC; CDR3: CASSGIYDGYTF
J: TRBJ2-6; size: .; V: TRBV7-9; D: .; DNA: TGTGCCAGCAGCCTAAGATCTGGGGCCAACGTCCTGACTTTC; CDR3: CASSLRSGANVLTF
J: TRBJ1-4; size: .; V: TRBV5-1; D: .; DNA: TGCGCCAGCAGCTTGGGGAGGTACGATGAAAAACTGTTTTTT; CDR3: CASSLGRYDEKLFF
J: TRBJ2-5; size: .; V: TRBV7-7; D: .; DNA: TGTGCTAGCAGCTTAGCCCACGGAGAGACCCAGTACTTC; CDR3: CASSLAHGETQYF
J: TRBJ1-2; size: .; V: TRBV6-5; D: .; DNA: TGTGCCAGCAGTTACTCGGCAGGGACCTTTGGCTACACCTTC; CDR3: CASSYSAGTFGYTF
J: TRBJ2-3; size: .; V: TRBV21-1; D: .; DNA: TGTGCCAGCAGCAAAGCAGCGGGGGGCACCACAGATACGCAGTATTTT; CDR3: CASSKAAGGTTDTQYF
J: TRBJ2-5; size: few; V: TRBV5-1; D: TRBD2; DNA: TGCGCCAGCAGCCCCACTAGCGGGGCGTACCAAGAGACCCAGTACTTC; CDR3: CASSPTSGAYQETQYF
J: TRBJ1-3; size: .; V: TRBV18; D: .; DNA: TGTGCCAGCTCAGCCACATCTGGAAACACCATATATTTT; CDR3: CASSATSGNTIYF
J: TRBJ2-7; size: once; V: TRBV19; D: .; DNA: TGTGCCAGTAGCTGGGGGCTAGAAGGTAACGAGCAGTACTTC; CDR3: CASSWGLEGNEQYF
J: TRBJ2-2; size: .; V: TRBV16; D: .; DNA: TGTGCCAGCAGCCAATCGACCGGGGAGCTGTTTTTT; CDR3: CASSQSTGELFF
J: TRBJ2-4; size: .; V: TRBV6-5; D: TRBD2; DNA: TGTGCCAGCAGGCGGGGGGGCGAAAACATTCAGTACTTC; CDR3: CASRRGGENIQYF
J: TRBJ2-2; size: .; V: TRBV7-3; D: .; DNA: TGTGCCAGCAGCTTAATTCACACCGGGGAGCTGTTTTTT; CDR3: CASSLIHTGELFF
J: TRBJ1-2; size: .; V: TRBV5-1; D: .; DNA: TGCGCCAGCAGCTTAGCGGGACGAGGTGGCTACACCTTC; CDR3: CASSLAGRGGYTF
J: TRBJ2-7; size: .; V: TRBV7-2; D: .; DNA: TGTGCCAGCAGCTTCGAGGCGGGGCGCGAGCAGTACTTC; CDR3: CASSFEAGREQYF
J: TRBJ1-5; size: .; V: TRBV5-1; D: .; DNA: TGCGCCAGCAGCTTGGACGGACAGTCCCAGCCCCAGCATTTT; CDR3: CASSLDGQSQPQHF
J: TRBJ1-4; size: .; V: TRBV5-1; D: TRBD1; DNA: TGCGCCAGCAGCTTACAGGGGGCGATGGGTGAAAAACTGTTTTTT; CDR3: CASSLQGAMGEKLFF
J: TRBJ1-2; size: .; V: TRBV2; D: .; DNA: TGTGCCAGCAGTGTAGAGGAACCTGGCTATGGCTACACCTTC; CDR3: CASSVEEPGYGYTF
J: TRBJ1-4; size: .; V: TRBV23-1; D: .; DNA: TGCGCCAGCAGTGGGTTAGGGGAAAAACTGTTTTTT; CDR3: CASSGLGEKLFF